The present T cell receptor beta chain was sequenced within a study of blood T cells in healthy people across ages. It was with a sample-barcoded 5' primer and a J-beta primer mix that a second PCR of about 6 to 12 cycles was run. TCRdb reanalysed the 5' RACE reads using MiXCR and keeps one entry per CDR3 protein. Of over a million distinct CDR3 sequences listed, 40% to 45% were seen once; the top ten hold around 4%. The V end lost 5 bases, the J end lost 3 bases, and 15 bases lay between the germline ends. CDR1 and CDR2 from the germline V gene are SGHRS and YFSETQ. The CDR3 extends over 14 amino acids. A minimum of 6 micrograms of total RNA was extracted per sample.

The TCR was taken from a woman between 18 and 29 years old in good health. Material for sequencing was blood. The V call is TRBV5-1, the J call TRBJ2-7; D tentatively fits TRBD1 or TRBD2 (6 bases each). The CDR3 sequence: CASSIQGGDYEQYF. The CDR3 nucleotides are TGCGCCAGCAGTATACAGGGAGGTGACTACGAGCAGTACTTC.